The T cell receptor beta chain under discussion was sequenced for a study of CD8 T cells in Susac syndrome. This CDR3 contains 16 residues. V dropped 3 bases and J dropped 1; count of bases not matched to a gene: 8. The V gene's germline CDR1 is MGHRA and CDR2 YSYEKL. Random hexamers were used to reverse transcribe the RNA input (roughly 0.5 to 1 ug). A multiplex approach, immunoSEQ multiplex PCR, amplified TCR beta CDR3 across 54 Vbeta and 13 Jbeta. One entry per CDR3 protein, called by TCRdb with MiXCR from the immunoSEQ multiplex PCR reads. The sample records about 300,000 distinct CDR3 sequences, over 75% being singletons. This clonotype was observed a handful of times.

J is TRBJ2-5 and V is TRBV4-1; 7 bases are shared with TRBD1. This clonotype was sampled from a human donor with multiple sclerosis. Input material: CD8+ T cells from PBMCs. This CDR3 is CASSHGTTGPQETQYF. The CDR3 region has the DNA TGCGCCAGCAGCCACGGGACGACAGGGCCCCAAGAGACCCAGTACTTC.